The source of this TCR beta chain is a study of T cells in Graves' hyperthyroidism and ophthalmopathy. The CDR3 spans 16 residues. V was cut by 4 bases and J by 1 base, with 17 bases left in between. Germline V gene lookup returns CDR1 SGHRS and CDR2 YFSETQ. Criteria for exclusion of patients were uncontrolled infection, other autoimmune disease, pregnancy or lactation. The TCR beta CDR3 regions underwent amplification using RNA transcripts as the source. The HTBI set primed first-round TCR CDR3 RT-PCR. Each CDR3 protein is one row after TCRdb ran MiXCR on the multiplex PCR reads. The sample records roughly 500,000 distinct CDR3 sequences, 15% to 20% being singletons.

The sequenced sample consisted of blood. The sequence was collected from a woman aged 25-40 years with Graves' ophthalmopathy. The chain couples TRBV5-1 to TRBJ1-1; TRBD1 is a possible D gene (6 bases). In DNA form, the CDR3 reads TGCGCCAGCAGCCAAGGAGGGGGGAGGGGGAACACTGAAGCTTTCTTT. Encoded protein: CASSQGGGRGNTEAFF. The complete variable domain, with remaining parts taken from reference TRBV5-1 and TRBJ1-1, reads KAGVTQTPRYLIKTRGQQVTLSCSPISGHRSVSWYQQTPGQGLQFLFEYFSETQRNKGNFPGRFSGRQFSNSRSEMNVSTLELGDSALYLCASSQGGGRGNTEAFFGQGTRLTVV.